Listed below are T cell receptor beta chains from one sample, sequenced in a study of cytomegalovirus exposure and HLA in healthy donors. Measured with immunoSEQ multiplex PCR; TCRdb has only the in-frame clones, and not every one. This table has a few hundred thousand clones, 60% to 80% appearing once. What was sequenced was PBMCs. The receptors here all came from a man younger than 35 in good health and CMV-seronegative. Each CDR3 is given with its conserved first and last residue. Size tells how often a clone was seen (once, few, many) or the class of an expanded clone, and some rows leave it out.

size | J | V | length | CDR3
- | TRBJ1-1 | TRBV6-5 | 13 | CASSPGGNTEAFF
- | TRBJ2-5 | TRBV11-3 | 15 | CASSLIAGGGETQYF
- | TRBJ2-3 | TRBV5-1 | 15 | CASSSGTSSTDTQYF
- | TRBJ2-5 | TRBV10-3 | 16 | CAISEAGLATRETQYF
- | TRBJ2-7 | TRBV11-2 | 16 | CASSLGRSGSGDEQYF
- | TRBJ1-2 | TRBV25-1 | 15 | CASSAHGVTNYGYTF
- | TRBJ1-4 | TRBV19 | 15 | CASSIDLSGDEKLFF
few | TRBJ1-5 | TRBV7-2 | 13 | CASSPQEDQPQHF
- | TRBJ2-1 | TRBV5-4 | 13 | CASGTGVSNEQFF
- | TRBJ2-7 | TRBV28 | 14 | CASSYRPGQGFEYF
- | TRBJ1-5 | TRBV7-6 | 16 | CASSLAPGQGNQPQHF
- | TRBJ1-1 | TRBV4-2 | 14 | CASSRDREKTEAFF
- | TRBJ2-5 | TRBV29-1 | 13 | CSAGGQGAETQYF
- | TRBJ2-5 | TRBV9 | 16 | CASSVGGGGSQETQYF
few | TRBJ1-1 | TRBV7-6 | 13 | CASSLRGDTEAFF
- | TRBJ1-6 | TRBV5-6 | 14 | CASSLNRANSPLHF
- | TRBJ1-2 | TRBV29-1 | 12 | CAGRATNYGYTF
- | TRBJ1-1 | TRBV5-1 | 18 | CASSLDGILLRPNTEAFF
- | TRBJ2-5 | TRBV5-1 | 15 | CASSLRGLGQETQYF
- | TRBJ1-2 | TRBV30 | 17 | CAWSVRRATWANYGYTF
few | TRBJ2-7 | TRBV30 | 16 | CAWTEGQGEGSYEQYF
few | TRBJ2-4 | TRBV9 | 20 | CASSVDPGTGRVGAKNIQYF
- | TRBJ2-1 | TRBV4-2 | 15 | CASSPGTSGLNEQFF
- | TRBJ2-1 | TRBV29-1 | 14 | CSVLLAGGGNEQFF
once | TRBJ2-2 | TRBV12-5 | 15 | CASGQGGSNTGELFF
- | TRBJ1-5 | TRBV30 | 16 | CAWRSGIVPGNQPQHF
- | TRBJ1-6 | TRBV30 | 13 | CAWRTDRASPLHF
- | TRBJ1-5 | TRBV27 | 14 | CASSLAGGNQPQHF
once | TRBJ2-7 | TRBV2 | 14 | CASSDRGLSYEQYF
- | TRBJ1-1 | TRBV5-4 | 13 | CASSFTPGTEAFF
- | TRBJ2-5 | TRBV6-6 | 11 | CASDNIETQYF
- | TRBJ1-5 | TRBV28 | 15 | CASSFEDRTNQPQHF
- | TRBJ2-1 | TRBV5-1 | 17 | CASSYASGSYQDNEQFF
few | TRBJ2-7 | TRBV19 | 15 | CASSTSMDRPYEQYF
- | TRBJ2-7 | TRBV27 | 17 | CASSSLRGSGRSYEQYF
- | TRBJ1-1 | TRBV7-2 | 17 | CASSFGQGAPRNTEAFF
- | TRBJ2-2 | TRBV7-2 | 15 | CASSLRGGGTGELFF
once | TRBJ1-2 | TRBV6-1 | 12 | CASSERSYGYTF
- | TRBJ1-5 | TRBV5-8 | 16 | CASSRRTGNSNQPQHF